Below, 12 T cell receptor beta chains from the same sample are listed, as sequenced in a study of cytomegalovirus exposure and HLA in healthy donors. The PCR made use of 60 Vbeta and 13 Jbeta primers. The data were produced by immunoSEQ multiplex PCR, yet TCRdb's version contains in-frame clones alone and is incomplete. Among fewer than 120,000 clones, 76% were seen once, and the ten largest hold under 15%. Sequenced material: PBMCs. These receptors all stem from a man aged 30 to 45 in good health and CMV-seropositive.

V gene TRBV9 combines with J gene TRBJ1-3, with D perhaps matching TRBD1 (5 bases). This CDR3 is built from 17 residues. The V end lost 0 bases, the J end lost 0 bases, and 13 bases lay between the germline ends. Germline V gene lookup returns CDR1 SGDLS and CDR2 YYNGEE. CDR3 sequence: CASSVGAGRFSGNTIYF. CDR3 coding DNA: TGTGCCAGCAGCGTAGGGGCAGGGAGGTTCTCTGGAAACACCATATATTTT.

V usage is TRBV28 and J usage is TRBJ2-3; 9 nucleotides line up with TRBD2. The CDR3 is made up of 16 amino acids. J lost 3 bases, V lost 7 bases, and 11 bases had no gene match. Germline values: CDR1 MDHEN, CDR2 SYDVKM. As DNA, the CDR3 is TGTGCCAGCACCCTGATCGGGACTAGCTTTACAGATACGCAGTATTTT. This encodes CASTLIGTSFTDTQYF.

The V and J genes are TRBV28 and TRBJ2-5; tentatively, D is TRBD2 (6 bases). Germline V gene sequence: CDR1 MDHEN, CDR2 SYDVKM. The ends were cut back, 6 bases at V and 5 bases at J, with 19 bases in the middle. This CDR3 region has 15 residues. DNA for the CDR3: TGTGCCAGCAGCCTCGGGACTCCGGGGTTGGAGACCCAGTACTTC. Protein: CASSLGTPGLETQYF.

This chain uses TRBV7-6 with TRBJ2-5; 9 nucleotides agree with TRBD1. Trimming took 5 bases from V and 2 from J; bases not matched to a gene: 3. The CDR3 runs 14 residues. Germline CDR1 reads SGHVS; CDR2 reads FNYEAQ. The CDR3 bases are TGTGCCAGCAGCATCGGACAGGGGCAAGAGACCCAGTACTTC. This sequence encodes CASSIGQGQETQYF. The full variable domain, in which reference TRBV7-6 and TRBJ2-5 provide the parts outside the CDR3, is GAGVSQSPRYKVTKRGQDVALRCDPISGHVSLYWYRQALGQGPEFLTYFNYEAQQDKSGLPNDRFSAERPEGSISTLTIQRTEQRDSAMYRCASSIGQGQETQYFGPGTRLLVL.

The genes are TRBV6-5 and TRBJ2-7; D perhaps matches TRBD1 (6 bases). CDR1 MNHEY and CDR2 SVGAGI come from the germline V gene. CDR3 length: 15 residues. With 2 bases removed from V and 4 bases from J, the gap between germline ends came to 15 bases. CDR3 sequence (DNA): TGTGCCAGCAGTTACGATGGACAGATACATTACGAGCAGTACTTC. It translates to CASSYDGQIHYEQYF.

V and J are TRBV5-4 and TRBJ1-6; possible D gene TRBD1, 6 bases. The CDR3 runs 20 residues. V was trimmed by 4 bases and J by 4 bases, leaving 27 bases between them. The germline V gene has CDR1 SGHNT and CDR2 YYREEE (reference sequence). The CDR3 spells CASSEGGGGLPAVYNSPLHF. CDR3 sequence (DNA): TGTGCCAGCAGCGAAGGTGGGGGGGGCCTCCCCGCGGTTTATAATTCACCCCTCCACTTT.

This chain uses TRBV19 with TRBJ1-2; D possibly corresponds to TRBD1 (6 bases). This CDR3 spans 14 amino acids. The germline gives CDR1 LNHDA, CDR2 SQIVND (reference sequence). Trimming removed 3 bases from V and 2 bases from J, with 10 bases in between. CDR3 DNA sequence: TGTGCCAGTAGTATCTCCCAGGGGAACTATGGCTACACCTTC. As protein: CASSISQGNYGYTF.

The CDR3: CASSWGGAERSPLHF. CDR3 in DNA: TGCGCCAGCAGCTGGGGGGGGGCCGAACGGTCACCCCTCCACTTT. The chain uses TRBV5-1 and TRBJ1-6, with a weak D call TRBD1 (6 bases). This CDR3 has 15 residues. The ends were cut back, 3 bases at V and 10 bases at J, with 17 bases in the middle. Germline V gene sequence: CDR1 SGHRS, CDR2 YFSETQ.

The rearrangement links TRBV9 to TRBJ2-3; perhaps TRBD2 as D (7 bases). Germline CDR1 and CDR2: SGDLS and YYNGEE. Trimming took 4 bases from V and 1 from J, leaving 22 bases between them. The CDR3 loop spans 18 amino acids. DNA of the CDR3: TGTGCCAGCAGCACGGGGGGCCCCAACCCCCTACGCACAGATACGCAGTATTTT. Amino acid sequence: CASSTGGPNPLRTDTQYF.

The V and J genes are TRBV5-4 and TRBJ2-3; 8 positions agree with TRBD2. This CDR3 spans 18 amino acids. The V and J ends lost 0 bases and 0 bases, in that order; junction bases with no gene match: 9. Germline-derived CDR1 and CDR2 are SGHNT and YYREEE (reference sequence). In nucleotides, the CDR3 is TGTGCCAGCAGCTTGGGGGGCGGCGGGGGGCTTAGCACAGATACGCAGTATTTT. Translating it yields CASSLGGGGGLSTDTQYF.

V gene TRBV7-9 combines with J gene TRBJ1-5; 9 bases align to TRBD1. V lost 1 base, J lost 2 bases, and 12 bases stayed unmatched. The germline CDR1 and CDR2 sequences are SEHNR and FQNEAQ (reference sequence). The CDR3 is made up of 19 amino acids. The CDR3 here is CASSLGYGDRGTGNQPQHF. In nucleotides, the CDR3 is TGTGCCAGCAGCTTAGGTTATGGCGACAGGGGGACGGGCAATCAGCCCCAGCATTTT.

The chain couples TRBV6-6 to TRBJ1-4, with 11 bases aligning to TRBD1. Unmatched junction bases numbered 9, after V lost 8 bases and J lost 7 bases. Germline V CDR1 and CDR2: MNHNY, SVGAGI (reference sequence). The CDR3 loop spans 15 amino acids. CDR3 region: CASYRTGTGGEKLFF. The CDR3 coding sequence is TGTGCCAGCTATCGAACCGGGACAGGGGGTGAAAAACTGTTTTTT.